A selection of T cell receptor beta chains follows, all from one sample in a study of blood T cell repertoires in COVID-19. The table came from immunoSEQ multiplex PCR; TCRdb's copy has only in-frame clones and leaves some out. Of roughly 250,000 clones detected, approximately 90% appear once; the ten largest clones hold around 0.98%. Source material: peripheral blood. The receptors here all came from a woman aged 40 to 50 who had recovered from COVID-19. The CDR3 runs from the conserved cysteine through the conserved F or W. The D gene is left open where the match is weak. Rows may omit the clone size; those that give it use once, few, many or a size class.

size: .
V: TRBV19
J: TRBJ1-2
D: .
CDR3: CASSIGQPKRSYGYTF
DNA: TGTGCCAGTAGTATAGGGCAGCCCAAGCGGAGCTATGGCTACACCTTC

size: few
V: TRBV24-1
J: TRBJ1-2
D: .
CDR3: CATSDPSLGGNGYTF
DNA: TGTGCCACCAGTGACCCCTCCCTGGGGGGGAATGGCTACACCTTC

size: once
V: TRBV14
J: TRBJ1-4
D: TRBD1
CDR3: CASSRTGLGEKLFF
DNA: TGTGCCAGCAGCAGGACAGGGCTGGGGGAAAAACTGTTTTTT

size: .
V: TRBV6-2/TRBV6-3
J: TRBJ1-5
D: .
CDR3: CASSYPRHSGRDSNQPQHF
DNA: TGTGCCAGCAGTTACCCAAGACATAGCGGCAGGGATAGCAATCAGCCCCAGCATTTT

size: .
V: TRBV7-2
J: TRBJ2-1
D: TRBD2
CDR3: CASSPGLAHNEQFF
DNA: TGTGCCAGCAGCCCCGGACTAGCGCACAATGAGCAGTTCTTC

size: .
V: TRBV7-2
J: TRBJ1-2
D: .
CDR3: CASSSGGGLYGYTF
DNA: TGTGCCAGCAGCTCCGGGGGGGGCCTCTATGGCTACACCTTC

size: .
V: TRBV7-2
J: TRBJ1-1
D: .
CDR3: CASSLALGSEAFF
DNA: TGTGCCAGCAGCTTAGCGCTAGGCAGTGAAGCTTTCTTT

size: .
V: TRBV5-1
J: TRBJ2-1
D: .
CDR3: CASSWPRLSSYNEQFF
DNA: TGCGCCAGCAGCTGGCCCAGACTAAGCTCCTACAATGAGCAGTTCTTC

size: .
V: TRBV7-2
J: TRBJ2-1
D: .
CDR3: CASGQEGRGLNEQFF
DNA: TGTGCCAGCGGCCAGGAGGGCCGGGGCCTCAATGAGCAGTTCTTC

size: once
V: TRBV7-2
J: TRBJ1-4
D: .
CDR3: CASSLAPTGKNEKLFF
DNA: TGTGCCAGCAGCTTAGCGCCAACAGGGAAGAATGAAAAACTGTTTTTT

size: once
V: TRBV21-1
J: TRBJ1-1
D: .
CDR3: CATPTRGLNTEAFF
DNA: TGTGCCACCCCGACCCGAGGCCTGAACACTGAAGCTTTCTTT

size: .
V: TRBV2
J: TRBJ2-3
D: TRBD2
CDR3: CASSEGGLAGGRGTDTQYF
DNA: TGTGCCAGCAGTGAAGGGGGACTAGCGGGAGGACGGGGCACAGATACGCAGTATTTT

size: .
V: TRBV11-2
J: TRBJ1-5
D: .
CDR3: CASSLVGSGQPQHF
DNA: TGTGCCAGCAGCTTAGTCGGAAGCGGTCAGCCCCAGCATTTT

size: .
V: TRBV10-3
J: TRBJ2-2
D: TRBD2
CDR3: CAITPGGTGELFF
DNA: TGTGCCATCACCCCGGGGGGAACCGGGGAGCTGTTTTTT

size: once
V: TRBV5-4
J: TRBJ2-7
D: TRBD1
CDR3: CASRPTGTAREQYF
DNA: TGTGCCAGCAGGCCTACCGGGACAGCGAGAGAGCAGTACTTC

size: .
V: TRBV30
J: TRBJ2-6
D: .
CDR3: CAWTPSGANVLTF
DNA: TGTGCCTGGACCCCGTCTGGGGCCAACGTCCTGACTTTC

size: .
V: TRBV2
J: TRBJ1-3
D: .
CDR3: CASSGQSGNTIYF
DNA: TGTGCCAGCAGCGGACAGTCTGGAAACACCATATATTTT

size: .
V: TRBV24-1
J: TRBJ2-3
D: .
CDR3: CATSALVTDTQYF
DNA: TGTGCCACCAGTGCCCTTGTCACAGATACGCAGTATTTT

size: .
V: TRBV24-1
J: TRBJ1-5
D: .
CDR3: CATSDSRTIGQPQHF
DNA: TGTGCCACCAGTGATTCCCGGACAATTGGTCAGCCCCAGCATTTT

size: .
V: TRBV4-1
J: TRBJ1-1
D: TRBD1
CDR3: CASSQDGRDPPGGMNTEAFF
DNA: TGCGCCAGCAGCCAAGATGGGCGGGACCCCCCAGGGGGAATGAACACTGAAGCTTTCTTT

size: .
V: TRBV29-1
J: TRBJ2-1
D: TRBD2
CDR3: CSVPTTTSLFVPEQFF
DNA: TGCAGCGTTCCCACCACGACTAGCCTATTTGTCCCAGAGCAGTTCTTC

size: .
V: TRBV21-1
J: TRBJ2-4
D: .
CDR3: CASSKGVATKAKNIQYF
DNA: TGTGCCAGCAGCAAAGGGGTCGCGACTAAAGCCAAAAACATTCAGTACTTC

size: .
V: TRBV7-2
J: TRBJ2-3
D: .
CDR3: CASSPAGPIGTQYF
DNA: TGTGCCAGCAGCCCCGCGGGGCCGATAGGTACGCAGTATTTT

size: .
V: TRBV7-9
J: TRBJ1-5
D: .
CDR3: CASSLAGRLRPQHF
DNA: TGTGCCAGCAGCTTAGCCGGGAGGCTGCGGCCCCAGCATTTT

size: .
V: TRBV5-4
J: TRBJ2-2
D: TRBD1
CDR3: CASSRDRNTGELFF
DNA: TGTGCCAGCAGCCGGGACAGAAACACCGGGGAGCTGTTTTTT

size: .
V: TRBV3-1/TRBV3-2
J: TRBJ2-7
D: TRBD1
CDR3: CASPGTGVEQYF
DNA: TGTGCCAGCCCCGGGACAGGGGTCGAGCAGTACTTC

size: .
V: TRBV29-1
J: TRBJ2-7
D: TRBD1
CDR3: CSANRGHSYEQYF
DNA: TGCAGCGCCAACAGGGGGCACTCCTACGAGCAGTACTTC

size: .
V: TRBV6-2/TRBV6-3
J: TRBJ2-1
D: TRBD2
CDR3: CASSPTSGIGNEQFF
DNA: TGTGCCAGCAGCCCGACTAGCGGGATCGGAAATGAGCAGTTCTTC

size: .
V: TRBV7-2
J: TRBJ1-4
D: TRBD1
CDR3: CASSPRQGQATNEKLFF
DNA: TGTGCCAGCAGCCCCAGACAGGGCCAAGCAACTAATGAAAAACTGTTTTTT

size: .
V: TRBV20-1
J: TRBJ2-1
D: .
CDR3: CSASINEQFF
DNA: TGCAGTGCTAGCATCAATGAGCAGTTCTTC

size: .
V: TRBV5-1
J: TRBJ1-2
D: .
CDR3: CASRPGPGGEYGYTF
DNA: TGCGCCAGCAGACCAGGCCCTGGGGGGGAATATGGCTACACCTTC

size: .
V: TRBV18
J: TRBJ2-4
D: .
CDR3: CASSPNRDRGAKNIQYF
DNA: TGTGCCAGCTCACCCAACAGGGACCGGGGTGCCAAAAACATTCAGTACTTC

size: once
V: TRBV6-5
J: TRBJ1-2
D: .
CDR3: CASRGGATNYGYTF
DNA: TGTGCCAGCAGGGGGGGGGCCACTAACTATGGCTACACCTTC

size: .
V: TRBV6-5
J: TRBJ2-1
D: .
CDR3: CASKLEYNEQFF
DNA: TGTGCCAGCAAACTAGAGTACAATGAGCAGTTCTTC

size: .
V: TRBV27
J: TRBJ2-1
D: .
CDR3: CASSPPEARGDNEQFF
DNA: TGTGCCAGCAGTCCCCCCGAGGCCAGGGGGGACAATGAGCAGTTCTTC

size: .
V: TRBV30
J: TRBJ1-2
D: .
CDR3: CAWSQGMGPYGYTF
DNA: TGTGCCTGGAGTCAGGGGATGGGACCCTATGGCTACACCTTC

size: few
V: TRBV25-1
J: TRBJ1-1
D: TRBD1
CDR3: CASSQTGIMNTEAFF
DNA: TGTGCCAGCAGTCAGACAGGGATTATGAACACTGAAGCTTTCTTT

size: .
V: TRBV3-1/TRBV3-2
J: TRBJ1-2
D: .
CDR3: CASSQDRGEPWGYTF
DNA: TGTGCCAGCAGCCAAGATCGGGGGGAACCCTGGGGCTACACCTTC

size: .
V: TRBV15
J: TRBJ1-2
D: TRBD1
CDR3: CATSPGQGGYGYTF
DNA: TGTGCCACCAGCCCGGGACAGGGGGGCTATGGCTACACCTTC

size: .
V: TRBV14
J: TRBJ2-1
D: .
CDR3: CASSQGSTNEQFF
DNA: TGTGCCAGCAGCCAAGGTAGCACCAATGAGCAGTTCTTC

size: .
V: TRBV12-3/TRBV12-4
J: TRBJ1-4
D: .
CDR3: CASSRGAGEKLFF
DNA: TGTGCCAGCAGCCGGGGGGCGGGTGAAAAACTGTTTTTT

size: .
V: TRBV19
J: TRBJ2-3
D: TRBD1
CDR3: CASSRRQGSQLGTQYF
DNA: TGTGCCAGTAGTAGAAGACAGGGGTCGCAGCTTGGTACGCAGTATTTT

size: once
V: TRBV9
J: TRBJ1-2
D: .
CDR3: CASSDGTDYGYTF
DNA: TGTGCCAGCAGCGACGGGACTGACTATGGCTACACCTTC